This TCR beta chain originates from a study of blood T cell repertoires in COVID-19. This clone was seen just once. Assay: immunoSEQ multiplex PCR; the TCRdb copy retains only in-frame clones and omits some. This sample has roughly 260,000 clones; 70% to 85% occur once, and the top ten carry 4.5% to 6%. Sequences were obtained from peripheral blood. The TCR originated in an elderly woman with active or convalescent COVID-19.

CDR3 residues: CASSRTVGGDSYEQYF. CDR3 in DNA: TGTGCCAGCAGCCGCACCGTAGGGGGCGACTCCTACGAGCAGTACTTC. V is TRBV28 and J is TRBJ2-7; TRBD1 aligns across 7 bases. After removal of 6 bases from V and 0 bases from J, the junction contained 11 bases not matched to a gene. Germline lookup yields CDR1 MDHEN and CDR2 SYDVKM. The CDR3 totals 16 residues.